This T cell receptor beta chain derives from a study of CD8 T cells in ankylosing spondylitis. Broader study findings: In ankylosing spondylitis blood, a motif of eight highly homologous TCR beta variants appeared characteristic. According to the report, clones linked to the disease were significantly enriched in matched synovial fluid samples taken from ankylosing spondylitis patients.

There are many counts of this clonotype. Its antigen is still unknown. 5'-RACE, quantitative and with molecular barcodes, yielded the TCR beta libraries. MiXCR, run by TCRdb on the 5' RACE reads, gives a single entry per CDR3 protein. The table has 500,000 or so distinct CDR3 sequences, approximately 5% seen once; the top ten hold approximately 4%. Germline V gene data show CDR1 as MDHEN and CDR2 as SYDVKM. Trimming took 3 bases from V and 4 from J; bases not matched to a gene: 5. CDR3 length: 14 residues. Source material: blood, either unsorted or a sorted T cell fraction (not recorded which). This sequence originates from a male donor with ankylosing spondylitis. The chain is built from TRBV28 and TRBJ2-5, with 7 bases lining up with TRBD2. CDR3 in amino acids: CASSLGGGRETQYF. The CDR3 coding sequence is TGTGCCAGCAGTTTGGGCGGGGGAAGAGAGACCCAGTACTTC.